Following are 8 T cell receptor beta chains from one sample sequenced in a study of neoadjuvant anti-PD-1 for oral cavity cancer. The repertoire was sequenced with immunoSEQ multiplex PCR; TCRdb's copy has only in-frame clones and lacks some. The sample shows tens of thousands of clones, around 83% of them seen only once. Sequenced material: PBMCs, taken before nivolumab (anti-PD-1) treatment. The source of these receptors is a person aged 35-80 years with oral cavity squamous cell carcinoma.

The CDR3 reads CASNNGIPTGELFF. The CDR3 DNA reads TGTGCCAGCAATAACGGGATCCCCACCGGGGAGCTGTTTTTT. The rearrangement joins TRBV9 to TRBJ2-2; weak D call: TRBD2 (5 bases). This CDR3 is built from 14 residues. V lost 6 bases, J lost 4 bases, and 13 bases lay in between. Germline values: CDR1 SGDLS, CDR2 YYNGEE.

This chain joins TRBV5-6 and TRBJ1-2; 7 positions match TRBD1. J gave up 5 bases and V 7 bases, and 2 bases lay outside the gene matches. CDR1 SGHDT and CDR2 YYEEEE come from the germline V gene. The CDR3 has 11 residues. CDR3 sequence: CASGRGYGYTF. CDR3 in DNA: TGTGCCAGCGGCAGGGGGTATGGCTACACCTTC.

CDR3 sequence: CASSRILAGGNKETQYF. CDR3 DNA: TGCGCCAGCAGCCGTATCCTAGCGGGGGGAAATAAAGAGACCCAGTACTTC. The chain employs TRBV4-1 and TRBJ2-5, with 11 bases matching TRBD2. Germline loops: CDR1 MGHRA, CDR2 YSYEKL. This CDR3 is built from 17 residues. The J segment lost 3 bases and the V segment lost 4 bases, leaving 10 bases of the junction unmatched.

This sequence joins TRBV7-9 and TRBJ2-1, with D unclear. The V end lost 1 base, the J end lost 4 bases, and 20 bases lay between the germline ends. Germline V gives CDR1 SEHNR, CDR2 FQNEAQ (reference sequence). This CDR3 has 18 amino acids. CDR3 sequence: CASSLGGLWDLLYNEQFF. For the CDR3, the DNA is TGTGCCAGCAGCTTAGGGGGTTTGTGGGATCTCTTATACAATGAGCAGTTCTTC. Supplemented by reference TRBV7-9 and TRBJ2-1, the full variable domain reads DTGVSQNPRHKITKRGQNVTFRCDPISEHNRLYWYRQTLGQGPEFLTYFQNEAQLEKSRLLSDRFSAERPKGSFSTLEIQRTEQGDSAMYLCASSLGGLWDLLYNEQFFGPGTRLTVL.

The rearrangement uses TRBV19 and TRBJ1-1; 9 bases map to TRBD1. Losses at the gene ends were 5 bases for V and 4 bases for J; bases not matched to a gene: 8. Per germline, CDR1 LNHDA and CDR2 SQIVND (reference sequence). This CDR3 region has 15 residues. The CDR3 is CASSGPGQGGTEAFF. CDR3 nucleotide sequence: TGTGCCAGTAGTGGGCCGGGACAGGGAGGCACTGAAGCTTTCTTT.

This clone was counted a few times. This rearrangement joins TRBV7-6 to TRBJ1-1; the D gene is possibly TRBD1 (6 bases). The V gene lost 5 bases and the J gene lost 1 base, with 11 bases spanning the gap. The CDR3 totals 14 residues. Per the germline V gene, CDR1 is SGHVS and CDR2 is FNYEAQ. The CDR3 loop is CASSLQGTNTEAFF. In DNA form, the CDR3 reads TGTGCCAGCAGCCTACAGGGCACGAACACTGAAGCTTTCTTT.

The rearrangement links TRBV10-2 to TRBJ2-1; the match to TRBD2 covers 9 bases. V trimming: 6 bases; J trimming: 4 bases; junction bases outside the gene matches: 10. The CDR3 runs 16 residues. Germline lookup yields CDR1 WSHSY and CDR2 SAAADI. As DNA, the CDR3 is TGCGCCAGCAGGGAAATAGCGGGAGCACTATACAATGAGCAGTTCTTC. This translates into CASREIAGALYNEQFF.

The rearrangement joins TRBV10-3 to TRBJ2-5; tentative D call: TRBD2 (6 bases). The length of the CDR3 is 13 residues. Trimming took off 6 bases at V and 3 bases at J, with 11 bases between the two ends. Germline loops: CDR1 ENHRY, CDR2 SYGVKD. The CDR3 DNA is TGTGCCATCAGGGAGGGAGGAAAAGAGACCCAGTACTTC. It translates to CAIREGGKETQYF.